Presented here are 7 T cell receptor beta chains from one specimen sequenced in a study of T cell responses to AZD1222 COVID-19 vaccine. Assay: immunoSEQ multiplex PCR; the TCRdb copy retains only in-frame clones and omits some. The table has 100,000 to 150,000 clones, 85% to 90% seen once. This material consisted of peripheral blood, taken on day 0 of AZD1222 vaccination. These receptor sequences come from an adult in good health.

The chain is built from TRBV19 and TRBJ1-6, with D perhaps TRBD1 (6 bases). The CDR3 length is 14 residues. Germline CDR1 reads LNHDA; CDR2 reads SQIVND (reference sequence). Between the trimmed V and J ends, which lost 5 bases and 4 bases, there was a span of 9 bases. CDR3 protein: CASSEQGYNSPLHF. In DNA, the CDR3 is TGTGCCAGTAGTGAACAGGGTTATAATTCACCCCTCCACTTT. Variable domain in full (rest from reference TRBV19 and TRBJ1-6): DGGITQSPKYLFRKEGQNVTLSCEQNLNHDAMYWYRQDPGQGLRLIYYSQIVNDFQKGDIAEGYSVSREKKESFPLTVTSAQKNPTAFYLCASSEQGYNSPLHFGNGTRLTVT.

This chain uses TRBV7-2 with TRBJ1-5; D might be TRBD1 (6 bases). The CDR3 is 15 amino acids. V lost 6 bases and J 1 base, leaving 13 bases between the germline ends. Germline V gene data show CDR1 as SGHTA and CDR2 as FQGNSA. CDR3 loop: CASSLHGGSNQPQHF. Here the CDR3 DNA reads TGTGCCAGCAGTCTTCATGGGGGCAGCAATCAGCCCCAGCATTTT.

The chain recombines TRBV5-1 with TRBJ1-5; D is uncertain. CDR1 and CDR2 (germline): SGHRS, YFSETQ. Trimming cost V 0 bases and J 4 bases, with 11 bases left between them. CDR3 size: 15 residues. CDR3 sequence reads: CASSLDTGVNQPQHF. DNA for the CDR3: TGCGCCAGCAGCTTGGATACCGGGGTAAATCAGCCCCAGCATTTT.

The rearrangement joins TRBV6-4 to TRBJ1-6; the D gene is possibly TRBD1 (5 bases). V was clipped by 0 bases and J by 7 bases, with 10 bases between them. The CDR3 loop spans 15 amino acids. Germline V lookup: CDR1 MRHNA, CDR2 SNTAGT. In DNA form, the CDR3 reads TGTGCCAGCAGTGACTCTCGGGGCGCGAATTCACCCCTCCACTTT. Translating gives CASSDSRGANSPLHF.

The chain uses TRBV7-9 and TRBJ2-3; D perhaps matches TRBD2 (5 bases). Germline CDR1 and CDR2: SEHNR and FQNEAQ (reference sequence). V lost 0 bases, J lost 4 bases, and 8 bases lay in between. The CDR3 totals 14 residues. As DNA, the CDR3 is TGTGCCAGCAGCTTAGCCGGGGTTCCAGATACGCAGTATTTT. Translating gives CASSLAGVPDTQYF.

This clone showed up just a few times. The gene calls are TRBV7-8 and TRBJ2-7, with D uncertain. CDR1 and CDR2 (germline): SGHVS, FQNEAQ. V was trimmed by 8 bases and J by 3 bases, leaving 17 bases between them. The CDR3 contains 14 residues. The CDR3 sequence is CASAGRTGYYEQYF. The DNA for the CDR3 is TGTGCCAGCGCCGGTAGGACGGGTTACTACGAGCAGTACTTC.

V gene TRBV5-1 combines with J gene TRBJ2-3, with D unresolved. The CDR3 covers 14 residues. Germline CDR1 and CDR2: SGHRS and YFSETQ. Trimming shortened V by 3 bases and J by 2 bases, and 10 bases separated the two germline ends. The CDR3 loop reads CASSSRTYTDTQYF. Here the CDR3 DNA reads TGCGCCAGCAGCTCTCGGACCTACACAGATACGCAGTATTTT.